One sample yielded the 4 T cell receptor beta chains listed below, sequenced in a study of T cell changes during pregnancy in multiple sclerosis. Repertoires were generated with immunoSEQ multiplex PCR, while TCRdb's copy carries only in-frame clones and drops some. The table records 65,000 to 95,000 clones, around nine tenths of them present only once. The sample in question was peripheral blood, obtained before pregnancy. All receptors derive from a female donor with multiple sclerosis, enrolled in a pregnancy study.

This sequence joins TRBV5-4 and TRBJ1-6, with TRBD1 identical over 9 bases. The CDR3 length is 16 residues. The V gene's germline CDR1 is SGHNT and CDR2 YYREEE (reference sequence). Trimming at V came to 4 bases and at J to 8 bases, leaving 10 bases not matched to a gene. CDR3 DNA sequence: TGTGCCAGCAGCCCGAACTGGGGACAGGGATATTCACCCCTCCACTTT. This encodes CASSPNWGQGYSPLHF.

The CDR3 nucleotides read TGTGCCTGGAGCGTAGAACTCAATTCACCCCTCCACTTT. Translated, it gives CAWSVELNSPLHF. The chain recombines TRBV30 with TRBJ1-6; no definite D call. V was cut by 3 bases and J by 7 bases, with 10 bases left in between. The V gene's germline CDR1 is GTSNPN and CDR2 SVGIG (reference sequence). The CDR3 totals 13 residues.

This clone was detected only a few times. The gene calls are TRBV6-1 and TRBJ1-2; 9 positions match TRBD1. The germline CDR1 and CDR2 sequences are MNHNS and SASEGT. J was trimmed by 2 bases and V by 3 bases; bases with no gene match: 7. There are 16 residues in the CDR3. In nucleotides, the CDR3 is TGTGCCAGCAGTGATCCATCGGACAGGGGAAACTATGGCTACACCTTC. Translation: CASSDPSDRGNYGYTF.

The rearrangement uses TRBV2 and TRBJ2-1; 10 positions agree with TRBD1. The CDR3 contains 15 residues. Germline lookup yields CDR1 SNHLY and CDR2 FYNNEI. J lost 5 bases, V lost 6 bases, and 7 bases had no gene match. In nucleotides, the CDR3 is TGTGCCAGCAGCCGGGACAGGGGTGGGAACAATGAGCAGTTCTTC. This gives the protein CASSRDRGGNNEQFF.